The source of this T cell receptor beta chain is a study of cytomegalovirus exposure and HLA in healthy donors. Overall study context: The approximately 120 validation repertoires used the same platform as the 550 to 750 first-cohort repertoires, a later analysis reported. General study findings and limits: Rare TCR sequences predominated, though certain public TCRs were found in many donors.

From the roughly 120-subject validation cohort, which was separate from the roughly 670-subject first cohort, the donors were drawn. Germline V gene data show CDR1 as SGHTA and CDR2 as FQGTGA. V lost 3 bases and J lost 10; bases outside the gene matches: 8. The CDR3 runs 15 residues. Worth noting for this clone: Its matching antigen is unknown.

Measured with immunoSEQ multiplex PCR; TCRdb has only the in-frame clones, and not every one. The repertoire holds some 74,000 clones, with approximately 93% as singletons. Specimen: PBMCs. The receptor's source is a woman aged 30 to 39 in good health and CMV-seronegative. The rearrangement uses TRBV7-3 and TRBJ2-1; the match to TRBD2 covers 11 bases. The CDR3, as DNA: TGTGCCAGCAGCTTGAGTAGCGGGGGGGCCCGAGAGCAGTTCTTC. It yields the protein CASSLSSGGAREQFF.